The clone carrying this T cell receptor beta chain has just one count. Its specificity is not known. Germline CDR1 and CDR2: SGHNT and YENEEA. The CDR3 sequence is 13 residues long. Trimming cost V 5 bases and J 0 bases, with 6 bases left between them. Though probably carrying unrecorded immune exposures, donors were nominally healthy at sampling. The sample originates from a study of cytomegalovirus exposure and HLA in healthy donors. Study-wide context: Genotyping of 300 to 450 donors showed that about 84% belonged to the Caucasian-associated ancestry cluster. Study results and caveats: When analyzed later, the rates of TCR association showed variation by HLA locus, with DRB1 the most and HLA-C the fewest. Follow-up analysis later connected one missense variant in DCLRE1C with trimming of TCR beta V- and J-genes.

PCR used 60 Vbeta primers and 13 Jbeta primers. Data came from immunoSEQ multiplex PCR; TCRdb stores just in-frame clones and leaves some out. Of about 190,000 clones detected, roughly four fifths appear once; the ten largest clones hold 2.1%. The V call is TRBV11-3, the J call TRBJ2-3; perhaps TRBD2 as D (5 bases). Specimen: PBMCs. This TCR came from a woman between 18 and 29 years old in good health and CMV-seropositive. CDR3 DNA sequence: TGTGCCAGCAGCGACTACAGCACAGATACGCAGTATTTT. It is translated as CASSDYSTDTQYF.